Presented here are 13 T cell receptor beta chains from one specimen sequenced in a study of blood T cells in healthy people across ages. PCR was performed a second time for about 7 to 11 cycles using a sample-barcoded 5' primer and a J-beta primer mix. TCRdb re-derived calls from the 5' RACE reads in MiXCR, one entry per CDR3 protein. Found here are 1.5 million to 2 million distinct CDR3 sequences, 49% of them singletons; the top ten hold roughly 2%. Sequencing used blood. These receptors were collected from a woman in her thirties or forties in good health.

The chain combines TRBV20-1 with TRBJ1-5; D is unresolved. Per the germline V gene, CDR1 is DFQATT and CDR2 is SNEGSKA (reference sequence). This CDR3 comprises 13 residues. Trimming left V 2 bases short and J 7 bases short, with 12 bases between. CDR3 amino acids: CSARRGSRQPQHF. CDR3 DNA: TGCAGTGCTAGACGCGGCTCTCGGCAGCCCCAGCATTTT.

The chain couples TRBV20-1 to TRBJ1-1, with 8 bases matching TRBD1. Per the germline V gene, CDR1 is DFQATT and CDR2 is SNEGSKA (reference sequence). Losses at the gene ends were 5 bases for V and 4 bases for J; bases not matched to a gene: 15. The CDR3 totals 16 residues. CDR3 bases: TGCAGTGCTCGTATCCACTCAGGGGGCTCGCTCACTGAAGCTTTCTTT. Translated, it gives CSARIHSGGSLTEAFF.

To note about this clonotype: A read error may produce the germline difference seen at one junction end. V is TRBV4-3 and J is TRBJ2-1, with a tentative D call TRBD1 (5 bases). The CDR3 sequence is 14 residues long. Germline CDR1 and CDR2: LGHNA and YSLEER. The DNA of the CDR3 is TGCGCCAGCAGGCAAGATGGCAGGGCACATGAGCAGTTCTTC. This encodes CASRQDGRAHEQFF.

The chain recombines TRBV27 with TRBJ1-4, with TRBD1 matching 9 bases. The trim removed 5 bases at V and 5 bases at J, leaving 12 bases unmatched. This CDR3 has 17 residues. Per the germline V gene, CDR1 is MNHEY and CDR2 is SMNVEV (reference sequence). CDR3 sequence (DNA): TGTGCCAGCAGTGCCGGGACAGGGACCATATACAATGAAAAACTGTTTTTT. Protein sequence: CASSAGTGTIYNEKLFF.

The chain is built from TRBV7-2 and TRBJ2-5; D might be TRBD1 or TRBD2, each matching 5 bases. In germline, CDR1 is SGHTA, CDR2 FQGNSA. The V end was cut by 7 bases, the J end by 5 bases, with 14 bases between. The CDR3 extends over 13 amino acids. CDR3 DNA sequence: TGTGCCAGCACCCCTTGCCGGGGCGAGACCCAGTACTTC. Translated, it gives CASTPCRGETQYF.

This clonotype has a handful of counts. The chain uses TRBV29-1 and TRBJ1-2; D possibly corresponds to TRBD1 (6 bases). CDR3 length: 18 residues. Trimming took off 2 bases at V and 2 bases at J, with 24 bases between the two ends. In germline, CDR1 is SQVTM, CDR2 ANQGSEA. CDR3 residues: CSVESSEDYGGANYGYTF. CDR3 coding DNA: TGCAGCGTTGAATCTTCCGAGGATTATGGGGGGGCCAACTATGGCTACACCTTC.

This sequence joins TRBV29-1 and TRBJ2-3; tentative D call: TRBD2 (6 bases). Germline values: CDR1 SQVTM, CDR2 ANQGSEA. V dropped 2 bases and J dropped 0 bases, with 9 bases sitting between them. The CDR3 totals 14 residues. CDR3 nucleotides: TGCAGCGTTGAATCGGCGGGAAGCACAGATACGCAGTATTTT. The encoded protein is CSVESAGSTDTQYF.

This sequence joins TRBV28 and TRBJ2-7; TRBD1 matches 8 bases. J was trimmed by 5 bases and V by 6 bases; bases with no gene match: 12. CDR3 length: 15 amino acids. Per germline, CDR1 MDHEN and CDR2 SYDVKM. The CDR3 DNA sequence: TGTGCCAGCAGAGCCGTAGTGGACAGGGCCAACGAGCAGTACTTC. Encoded protein: CASRAVVDRANEQYF.

The chain recombines TRBV29-1 with TRBJ2-1; 11 bases are shared with TRBD2. J lost 0 bases, V lost 6 bases, and 7 bases had no gene match. The length of the CDR3 is 16 residues. In germline, CDR1 is SQVTM, CDR2 ANQGSEA. The CDR3 nucleotides read TGCAGCGTCCTGACTAGCGGGGAGAGCTCCTACAATGAGCAGTTCTTC. This translates into CSVLTSGESSYNEQFF.

V and J are TRBV4-2 and TRBJ1-2; TRBD1 might be the D (5 bases). Germline CDR1 and CDR2: LGHNA and YNFKEQ. Trimming removed 4 bases from V and 0 bases from J, with 18 bases in between. The CDR3 length is 17 residues. The DNA for the CDR3 is TGTGCCAGCAGCCCCAGGACGGACGGGGCCGCTAACTATGGCTACACCTTC. Amino acids: CASSPRTDGAANYGYTF.

V gene TRBV6-6 combines with J gene TRBJ2-1; 9 positions match TRBD1. CDR1 MNHNY and CDR2 SVGAGI come from the germline V gene (reference sequence). The CDR3 loop spans 15 amino acids. V trimming: 7 bases; J trimming: 0 bases; junction bases outside the gene matches: 4. The CDR3, as DNA: TGTGCCAGCATCTTGACAGGGGGCTCCTACAATGAGCAGTTCTTC. Its protein product is CASILTGGSYNEQFF.

This chain links TRBV5-1 with TRBJ1-2; a possible D gene is TRBD1 (6 bases). V was trimmed by 7 bases and J by 8 bases, leaving 18 bases between them. CDR3 length: 13 amino acids. Germline loops: CDR1 SGHRS, CDR2 YFSETQ. Here the CDR3 reads CASGPSTGAGYTF. The CDR3 nucleotides are TGCGCCAGCGGCCCATCGACAGGAGCAGGCTACACCTTC.

This clonotype was found many times. The V and J genes are TRBV10-3 and TRBJ2-1; 11 bases match TRBD1. The CDR3 is 19 residues long. The ends lost 5 bases at V and 0 bases at J; junction bases unmatched: 12. Germline CDR1 is ENHRY and CDR2 is SYGVKD. This CDR3 reads CAISSGTGGERSSYNEQFF. In DNA form, the CDR3 reads TGTGCCATCAGTTCCGGGACAGGGGGGGAGCGGAGCTCCTACAATGAGCAGTTCTTC.